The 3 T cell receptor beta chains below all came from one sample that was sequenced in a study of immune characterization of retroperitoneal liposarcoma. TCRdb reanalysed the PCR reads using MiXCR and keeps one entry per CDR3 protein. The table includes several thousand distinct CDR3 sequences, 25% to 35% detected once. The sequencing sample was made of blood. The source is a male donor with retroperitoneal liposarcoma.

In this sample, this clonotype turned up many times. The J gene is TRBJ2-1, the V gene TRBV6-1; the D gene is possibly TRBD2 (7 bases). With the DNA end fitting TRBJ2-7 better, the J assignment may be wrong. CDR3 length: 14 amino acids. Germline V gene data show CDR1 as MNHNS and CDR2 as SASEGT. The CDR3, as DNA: TGTGCCAGCGCACGGGGAGGGGGTCCCTACGAGCAGTACTTC. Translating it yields CASARGGGPYEQYF.

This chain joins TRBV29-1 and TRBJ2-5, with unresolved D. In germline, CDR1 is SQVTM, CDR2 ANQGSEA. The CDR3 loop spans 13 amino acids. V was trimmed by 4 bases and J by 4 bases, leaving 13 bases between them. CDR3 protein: CSVVWFVGETQYF. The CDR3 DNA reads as TGCAGCGTTGTATGGTTTGTGGGAGAGACCCAGTACTTC.

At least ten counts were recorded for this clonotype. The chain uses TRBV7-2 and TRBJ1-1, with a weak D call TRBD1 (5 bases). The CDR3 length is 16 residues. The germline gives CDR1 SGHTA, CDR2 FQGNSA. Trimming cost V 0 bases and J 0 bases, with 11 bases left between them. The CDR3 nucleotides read TGTGCCAGCAGCTTAGCCTGGAAGGGGTTGAACACTGAAGCTTTCTTT. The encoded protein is CASSLAWKGLNTEAFF.